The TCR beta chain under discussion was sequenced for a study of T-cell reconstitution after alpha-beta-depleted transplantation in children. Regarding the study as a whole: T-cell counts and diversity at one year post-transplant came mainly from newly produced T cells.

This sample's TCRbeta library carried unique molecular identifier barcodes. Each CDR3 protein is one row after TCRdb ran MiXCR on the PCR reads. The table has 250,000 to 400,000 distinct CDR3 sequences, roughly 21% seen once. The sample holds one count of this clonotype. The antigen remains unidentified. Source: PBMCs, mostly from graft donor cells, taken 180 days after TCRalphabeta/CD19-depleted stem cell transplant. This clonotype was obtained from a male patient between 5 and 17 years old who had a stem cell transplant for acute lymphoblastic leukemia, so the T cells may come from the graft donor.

This CDR3 is CASSLVLAGFYNEQFF. CDR3 sequence (DNA): TGCGCCAGCAGCTTGGTGTTAGCGGGGTTCTACAATGAGCAGTTCTTC. This chain uses TRBV5-1 with TRBJ2-1; TRBD2 matches at 8 bases. J lost 3 bases, V lost 0 bases, and 5 bases had no gene match. In germline, CDR1 is SGHRS, CDR2 YFSETQ. The CDR3 is 16 amino acids.